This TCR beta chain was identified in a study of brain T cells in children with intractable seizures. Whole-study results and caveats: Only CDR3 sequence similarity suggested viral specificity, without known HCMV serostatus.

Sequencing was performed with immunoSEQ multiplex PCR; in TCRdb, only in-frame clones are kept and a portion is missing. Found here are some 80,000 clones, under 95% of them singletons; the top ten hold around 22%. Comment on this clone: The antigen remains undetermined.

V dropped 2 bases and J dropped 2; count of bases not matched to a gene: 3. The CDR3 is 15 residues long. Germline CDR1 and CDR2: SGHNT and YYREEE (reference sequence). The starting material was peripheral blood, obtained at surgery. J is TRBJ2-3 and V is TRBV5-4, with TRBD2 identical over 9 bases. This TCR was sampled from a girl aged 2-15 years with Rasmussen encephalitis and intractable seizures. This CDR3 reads CASSLAGGPTDTQYF. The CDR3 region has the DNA TGTGCCAGCAGCTTAGCGGGGGGCCCCACAGATACGCAGTATTTT.